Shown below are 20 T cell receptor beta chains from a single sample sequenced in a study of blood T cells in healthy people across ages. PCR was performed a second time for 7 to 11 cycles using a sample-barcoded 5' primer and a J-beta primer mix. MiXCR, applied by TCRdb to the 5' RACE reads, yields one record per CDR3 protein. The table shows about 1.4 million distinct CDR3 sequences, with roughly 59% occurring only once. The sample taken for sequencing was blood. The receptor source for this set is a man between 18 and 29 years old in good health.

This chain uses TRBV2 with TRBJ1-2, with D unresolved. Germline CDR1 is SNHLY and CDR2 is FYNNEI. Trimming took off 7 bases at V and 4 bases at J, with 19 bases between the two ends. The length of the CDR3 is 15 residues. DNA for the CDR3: TGTGCCAGCAATAGAGGACGGGTTGAGGGCTATGGCTACACCTTC. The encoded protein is CASNRGRVEGYGYTF.

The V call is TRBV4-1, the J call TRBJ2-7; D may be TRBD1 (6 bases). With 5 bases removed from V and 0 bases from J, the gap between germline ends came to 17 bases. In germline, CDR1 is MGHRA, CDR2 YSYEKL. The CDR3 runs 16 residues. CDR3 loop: CASSYRSGTNSYEQYF. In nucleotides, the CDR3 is TGCGCCAGCAGCTACCGATCCGGGACAAACTCCTACGAGCAGTACTTC.

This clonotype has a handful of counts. The CDR3 DNA follows: TGCAGCGTCGCAGAAGGACAGGGGAACCTAGATACGCAGTATTTT. Translating it yields CSVAEGQGNLDTQYF. The V call is TRBV29-1, the J call TRBJ2-3, with TRBD1 identical over 9 bases. The J segment lost 5 bases and the V segment lost 6 bases, leaving 12 bases of the junction unmatched. CDR3 length equals 15 residues. Germline V gene lookup returns CDR1 SQVTM and CDR2 ANQGSEA.

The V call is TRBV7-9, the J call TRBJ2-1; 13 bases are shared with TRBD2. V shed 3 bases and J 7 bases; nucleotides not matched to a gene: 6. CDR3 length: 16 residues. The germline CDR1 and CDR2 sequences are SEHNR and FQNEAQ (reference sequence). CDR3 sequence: CASSFSGTSGENEQFF. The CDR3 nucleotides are TGTGCCAGCAGCTTCTCAGGGACTAGCGGGGAAAATGAGCAGTTCTTC.

The CDR3 nucleotides read TGTGCCAGCAGTTATCGGACTCAGCGGCAGTACTTC. This sequence encodes CASSYRTQRQYF. This chain links TRBV12-3 or TRBV12-4 with TRBJ2-5, with D possibly being TRBD2 (5 bases). Between the trimmed V and J ends, which lost 4 bases and 11 bases, there was a span of 14 bases. The CDR3 consists of 12 residues.

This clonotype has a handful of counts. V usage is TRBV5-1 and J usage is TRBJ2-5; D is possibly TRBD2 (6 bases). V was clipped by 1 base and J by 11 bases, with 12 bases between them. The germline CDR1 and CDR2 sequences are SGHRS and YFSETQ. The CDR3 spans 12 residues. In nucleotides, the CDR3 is TGCGCCAGCAGCTTGTCTTTCCGGGAGCAGTACTTC. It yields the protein CASSLSFREQYF.

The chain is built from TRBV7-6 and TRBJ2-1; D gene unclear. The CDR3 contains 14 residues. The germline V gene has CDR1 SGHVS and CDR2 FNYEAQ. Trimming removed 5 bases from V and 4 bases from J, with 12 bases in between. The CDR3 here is CASSPARTYNEQFF. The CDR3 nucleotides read TGTGCCAGCAGCCCCGCTAGAACTTACAATGAGCAGTTCTTC. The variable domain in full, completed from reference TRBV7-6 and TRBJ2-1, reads GAGVSQSPRYKVTKRGQDVALRCDPISGHVSLYWYRQALGQGPEFLTYFNYEAQQDKSGLPNDRFSAERPEGSISTLTIQRTEQRDSAMYRCASSPARTYNEQFFGPGTRLTVL.

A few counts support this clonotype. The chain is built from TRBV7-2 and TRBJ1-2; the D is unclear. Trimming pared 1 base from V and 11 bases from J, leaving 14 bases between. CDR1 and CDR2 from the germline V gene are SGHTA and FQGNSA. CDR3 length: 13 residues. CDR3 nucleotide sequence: TGTGCCAGCAGCTTAGACTTAGTCGGGAGTTACACCTTC. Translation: CASSLDLVGSYTF.

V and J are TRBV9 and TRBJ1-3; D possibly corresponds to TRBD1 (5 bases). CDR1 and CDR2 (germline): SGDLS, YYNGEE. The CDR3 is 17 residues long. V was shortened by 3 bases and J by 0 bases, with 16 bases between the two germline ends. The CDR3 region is CASSDLPIQGSGNTIYF. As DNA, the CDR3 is TGTGCCAGCAGCGACTTACCGATTCAGGGCTCTGGAAACACCATATATTTT.

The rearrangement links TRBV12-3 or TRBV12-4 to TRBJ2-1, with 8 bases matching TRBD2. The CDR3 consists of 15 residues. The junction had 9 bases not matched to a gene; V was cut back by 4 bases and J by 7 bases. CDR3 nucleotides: TGTGCCAGCAGTTCCCCCTACGGGAGGGGGAATGAGCAGTTCTTC. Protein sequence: CASSSPYGRGNEQFF.

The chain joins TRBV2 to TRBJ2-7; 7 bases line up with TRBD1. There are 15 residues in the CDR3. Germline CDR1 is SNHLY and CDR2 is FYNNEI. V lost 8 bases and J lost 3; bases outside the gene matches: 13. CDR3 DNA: TGTGCCAGCTCTCCCCGGGACAGTGGATACTACGAGCAGTACTTC. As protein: CASSPRDSGYYEQYF.

For the CDR3, the DNA is TGTGCCAGCAGGCCCTCCAAGACAGATACGCAGTATTTT. Protein sequence: CASRPSKTDTQYF. The genes are TRBV12-3 or TRBV12-4 and TRBJ2-3; D is unresolved. The CDR3 sequence is 13 residues long. V lost 6 bases, J lost 3 bases, and 10 bases lay in between.

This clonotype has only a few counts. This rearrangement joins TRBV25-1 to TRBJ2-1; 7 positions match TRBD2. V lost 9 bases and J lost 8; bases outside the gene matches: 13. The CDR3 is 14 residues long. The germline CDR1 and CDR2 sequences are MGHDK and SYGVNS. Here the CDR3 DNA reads TGTGCCAGTCATTCGGGCGGGAGTTGGGATGAGCAGTTCTTC. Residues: CASHSGGSWDEQFF.

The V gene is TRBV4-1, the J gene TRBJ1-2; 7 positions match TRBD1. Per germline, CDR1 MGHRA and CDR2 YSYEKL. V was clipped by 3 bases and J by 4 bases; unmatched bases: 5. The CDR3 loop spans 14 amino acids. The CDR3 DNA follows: TGCGCCAGCAGCCATGCAAGGACAGGCTATGGCTACACCTTC. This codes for CASSHARTGYGYTF.

CDR3 DNA sequence: TGTGCCAGCAGTTACCTGACAGGGTCCGCCTACGAGCAGTACTTC. This gives the protein CASSYLTGSAYEQYF. The rearrangement links TRBV28 to TRBJ2-7, with 7 bases aligning to TRBD1. The V and J ends lost 4 bases and 2 bases, in that order; junction bases with no gene match: 8. The CDR3 sequence is 15 residues long. Germline V gives CDR1 MDHEN, CDR2 SYDVKM.

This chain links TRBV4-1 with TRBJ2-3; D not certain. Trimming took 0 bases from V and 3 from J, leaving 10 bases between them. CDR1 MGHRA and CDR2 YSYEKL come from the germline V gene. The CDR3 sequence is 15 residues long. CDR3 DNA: TGCGCCAGCAGCCAAGAGGGTGTAAGGACAGATACGCAGTATTTT. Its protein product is CASSQEGVRTDTQYF.

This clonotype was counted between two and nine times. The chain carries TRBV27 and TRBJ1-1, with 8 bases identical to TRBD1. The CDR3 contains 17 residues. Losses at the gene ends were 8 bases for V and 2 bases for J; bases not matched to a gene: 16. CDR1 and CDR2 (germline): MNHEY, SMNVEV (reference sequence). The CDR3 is CASWTRDRGISNTEAFF. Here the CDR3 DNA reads TGTGCCAGCTGGACCCGAGACAGGGGCATTAGTAACACTGAAGCTTTCTTT.

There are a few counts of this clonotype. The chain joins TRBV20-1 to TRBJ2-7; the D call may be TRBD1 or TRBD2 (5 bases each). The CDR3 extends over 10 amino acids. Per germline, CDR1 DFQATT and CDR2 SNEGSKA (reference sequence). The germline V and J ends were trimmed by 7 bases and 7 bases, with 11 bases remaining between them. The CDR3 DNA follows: TGCAGTGGGGAGAGGGGAGAGCAGTACTTC. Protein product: CSGERGEQYF.

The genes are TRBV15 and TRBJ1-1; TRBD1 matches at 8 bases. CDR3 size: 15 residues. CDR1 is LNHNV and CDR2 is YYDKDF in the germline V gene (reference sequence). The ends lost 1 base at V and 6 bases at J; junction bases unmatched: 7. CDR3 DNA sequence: TGTGCCACCAGCAGAGCCCTGGACAGGGTTCCTGAAGCTTTCTTT. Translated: CATSRALDRVPEAFF.

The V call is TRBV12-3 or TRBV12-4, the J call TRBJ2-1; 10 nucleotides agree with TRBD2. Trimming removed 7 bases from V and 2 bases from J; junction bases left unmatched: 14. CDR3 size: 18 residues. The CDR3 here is CASTPGLASPGPYNEQFF. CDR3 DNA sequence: TGTGCCAGCACTCCGGGACTAGCGTCCCCGGGACCCTACAATGAGCAGTTCTTC.